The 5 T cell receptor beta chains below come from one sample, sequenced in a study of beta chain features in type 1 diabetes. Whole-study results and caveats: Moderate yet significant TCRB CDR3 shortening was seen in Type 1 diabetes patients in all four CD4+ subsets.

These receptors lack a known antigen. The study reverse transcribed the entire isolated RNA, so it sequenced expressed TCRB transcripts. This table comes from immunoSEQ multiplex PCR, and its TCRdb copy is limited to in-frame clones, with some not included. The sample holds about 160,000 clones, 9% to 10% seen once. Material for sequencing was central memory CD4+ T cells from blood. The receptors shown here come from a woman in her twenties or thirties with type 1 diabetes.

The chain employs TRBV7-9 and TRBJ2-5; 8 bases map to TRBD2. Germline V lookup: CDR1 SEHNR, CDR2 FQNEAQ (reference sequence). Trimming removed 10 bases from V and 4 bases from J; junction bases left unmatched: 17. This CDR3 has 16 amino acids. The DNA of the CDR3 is TGTGCCATCCCGAGCGGCAGCGGGAGAGGCGCAGAGACCCAGTACTTC. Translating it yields CAIPSGSGRGAETQYF.

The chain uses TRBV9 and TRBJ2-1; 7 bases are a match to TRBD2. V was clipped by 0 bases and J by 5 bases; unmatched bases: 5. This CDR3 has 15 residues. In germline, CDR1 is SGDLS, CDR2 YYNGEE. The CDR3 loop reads CASSVGGRSHNEQFF. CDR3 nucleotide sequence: TGTGCCAGCAGCGTAGGCGGGAGAAGCCACAATGAGCAGTTCTTC.

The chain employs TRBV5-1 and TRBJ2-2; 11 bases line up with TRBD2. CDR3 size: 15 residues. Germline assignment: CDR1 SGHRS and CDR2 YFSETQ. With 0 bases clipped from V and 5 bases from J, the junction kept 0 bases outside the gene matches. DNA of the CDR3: TGCGCCAGCAGCTTGGCTAGCGGGAGGACCGGGGAGCTGTTTTTT. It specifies CASSLASGRTGELFF.

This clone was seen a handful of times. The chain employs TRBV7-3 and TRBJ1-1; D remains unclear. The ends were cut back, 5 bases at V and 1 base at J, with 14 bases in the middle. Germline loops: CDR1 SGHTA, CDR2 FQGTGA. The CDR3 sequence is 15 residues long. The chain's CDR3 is CASSPEVGRNTEAFF. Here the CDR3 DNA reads TGTGCCAGCAGCCCAGAAGTGGGGAGGAACACTGAAGCTTTCTTT.

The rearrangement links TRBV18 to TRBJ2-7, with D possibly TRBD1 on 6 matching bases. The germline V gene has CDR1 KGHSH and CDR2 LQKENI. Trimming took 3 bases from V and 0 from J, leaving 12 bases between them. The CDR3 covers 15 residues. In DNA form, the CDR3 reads TGTGCCAGCTCACCTTCGGGACAAAACTCCTACGAGCAGTACTTC. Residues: CASSPSGQNSYEQYF.